These 26 T cell receptor beta chains originate from one sample sequenced in a study of T cell responses to AZD1222 COVID-19 vaccine. The protocol was immunoSEQ multiplex PCR, while the TCRdb copy is restricted to in-frame clones and leaves out a portion. The sample yields approximately 140,000 clones, around 90% seen once. The material sequenced was peripheral blood, taken 28 days after the second AZD1222 dose. The receptors come from an adult who received the AZD1222 COVID-19 vaccine.

The rearrangement links TRBV15 to TRBJ2-5, with D unclear. Trimming removed 0 bases from V and 4 bases from J, with 9 bases in between. The CDR3 loop spans 14 amino acids. Germline V gene lookup returns CDR1 LNHNV and CDR2 YYDKDF (reference sequence). Here the CDR3 DNA reads TGTGCCACCAGCAGAGACTCCAAGGGAGAGACCCAGTACTTC. It specifies CATSRDSKGETQYF.

This clone was seen a single time. The chain carries TRBV6-5 and TRBJ2-7; D gene uncertain. Germline assignment: CDR1 MNHEY and CDR2 SVGAGI. CDR3 size: 15 residues. Trimming stripped 2 bases from V and 4 bases from J, with 15 bases between. CDR3 nucleotide sequence: TGTGCCAGCAGTTACAAGAGGTCGTCCACTTACGAGCAGTACTTC. It translates to CASSYKRSSTYEQYF.

The CDR3: CASTMGVGQPQHF. CDR3 DNA: TGTGCCAGCACGATGGGGGTTGGGCAGCCCCAGCATTTT. V and J are TRBV6-5 and TRBJ1-5; possibly TRBD1 for D (5 bases). V dropped 7 bases and J dropped 7 bases, with 14 bases sitting between them. Germline V lookup: CDR1 MNHEY, CDR2 SVGAGI. The CDR3 consists of 13 residues.

J is TRBJ1-6 and V is TRBV12-5; 10 bases fit TRBD1. Germline V lookup: CDR1 LGHNT, CDR2 FRNRAP. CDR3 length equals 15 residues. J lost 6 bases, V lost 6 bases, and 5 bases had no gene match. The CDR3 DNA reads TGTGCTAGTGGGTCGGGGACAGGGGTTAATTCACCCCTCCACTTT. Protein sequence: CASGSGTGVNSPLHF. Using reference TRBV12-5 and TRBJ1-6 for the parts outside the CDR3, the full variable domain is DARVTQTPRHKVTEMGQEVTMRCQPILGHNTVFWYRQTMMQGLELLAYFRNRAPLDDSGMPKDRFSAEMPDATLATLKIQPSEPRDSAVYFCASGSGTGVNSPLHFGNGTRLTVT.

V usage is TRBV25-1 and J usage is TRBJ1-1; 12 nucleotides agree with TRBD1. This CDR3 is 14 amino acids long. CDR1 and CDR2 from the germline V gene are MGHDK and SYGVNS. V lost 4 bases and J lost 10; bases outside the gene matches: 7. CDR3 residues: CASSGPPGQGAAFF. The CDR3 DNA reads as TGTGCCAGCAGTGGACCTCCGGGACAGGGGGCAGCTTTCTTT.

The chain joins TRBV7-9 to TRBJ1-1; D gene unclear. CDR1 and CDR2 (germline): SEHNR, FQNEAQ (reference sequence). Trimming cost V 5 bases and J 4 bases, with 26 bases left between them. The CDR3 spans 18 residues. The CDR3 nucleotides read TGTGCCAGCAGCCCAACTCGCTCTTCACTTGGCTTTTCCACTGAAGCTTTCTTT. Protein sequence: CASSPTRSSLGFSTEAFF. Full variable domain (missing parts from reference TRBV7-9 and TRBJ1-1): DTGVSQNPRHKITKRGQNVTFRCDPISEHNRLYWYRQTLGQGPEFLTYFQNEAQLEKSRLLSDRFSAERPKGSFSTLEIQRTEQGDSAMYLCASSPTRSSLGFSTEAFFGQGTRLTVV.

The gene calls are TRBV7-2 and TRBJ1-1; no reliable D call. CDR1 SGHTA and CDR2 FQGNSA come from the germline V gene. Trimming shortened V by 5 bases and J by 5 bases, and 15 bases separated the two germline ends. The length of the CDR3 is 14 residues. CDR3 residues: CASSHHWSTTEAFF. CDR3 nucleotide sequence: TGTGCCAGCAGCCACCATTGGTCTACAACTGAAGCTTTCTTT.

In regard to this clone: Germline and junction disagree at one end, which may indicate a read error. The V call is TRBV4-1, the J call TRBJ2-2; D might be TRBD1 (5 bases). Germline-derived CDR1 and CDR2 are MGHRA and YSYEKL. The CDR3 has 14 residues. The CDR3 here is CASSQAGNAGELFF. Here the CDR3 DNA reads TGCGCCAGCAGCCAAGCAGGGAACGCCGGGGAGCTGTTTTTT.

This clone was detected once. The V call is TRBV15, the J call TRBJ2-7; D possibly uses TRBD1 or TRBD2 (5 bases each). The V end was cut by 0 bases, the J end by 2 bases, with 14 bases between. CDR3 length: 16 residues. Germline CDR1 LNHNV, CDR2 YYDKDF (reference sequence). The CDR3 loop is CATSRDTGTVTYEQYF. The CDR3 DNA reads TGTGCCACCAGCAGAGATACTGGGACGGTGACCTACGAGCAGTACTTC.

This chain uses TRBV4-2 with TRBJ2-7, with TRBD2 identical over 11 bases. V lost 6 bases to trimming and J lost 3 bases; unmatched junction nucleotides: 7. Germline CDR1 reads LGHNA; CDR2 reads YNFKEQ. CDR3 size: 15 residues. In nucleotides, the CDR3 is TGTGCCAGCAGTCCGACTAGCGGGATCCGCTACGAGCAGTACTTC. Residues: CASSPTSGIRYEQYF.

V gene TRBV2 combines with J gene TRBJ2-5, with 11 nucleotides matching TRBD2. V lost 3 bases, J lost 3 bases, and 3 bases stayed unmatched. Germline V CDR1 and CDR2: SNHLY, FYNNEI. The CDR3 is made up of 15 amino acids. This CDR3 is CASSDGTSGKETQYF. The CDR3 DNA reads TGTGCCAGCAGTGACGGGACTAGCGGTAAAGAGACCCAGTACTTC. Based on the CDR3 plus reference TRBV2 and TRBJ2-5, the full variable domain is EPEVTQTPSHQVTQMGQEVILRCVPISNHLYFYWYRQILGQKVEFLVSFYNNEISEKSEIFDDQFSVERPDGSNFTLKIRSTKLEDSAMYFCASSDGTSGKETQYFGPGTRLLVL.

This chain links TRBV12-3 or TRBV12-4 with TRBJ1-5; a weak D match, TRBD1 (5 bases). Trimming stripped 4 bases from V and 6 bases from J, with 10 bases between. The CDR3 consists of 13 residues. The CDR3 bases are TGTGCCAGCAGTTCATCAGGGAGTCAGCCCCAGCATTTT. Its translation: CASSSSGSQPQHF.

This chain joins TRBV11-2 and TRBJ1-5; 10 positions agree with TRBD1. Per the germline V gene, CDR1 is SGHAT and CDR2 is FQNNGV. V lost 5 bases to trimming and J lost 6 bases; unmatched junction nucleotides: 7. CDR3 length: 15 residues. The CDR3 is CASSPGTGVGQPQHF. In nucleotides, the CDR3 is TGTGCCAGCAGCCCTGGGACAGGGGTTGGTCAGCCCCAGCATTTT.

The rearrangement uses TRBV11-2 and TRBJ2-2; the match to TRBD2 covers 8 bases. The CDR3 runs to 16 residues. V lost 2 bases and J lost 7; bases outside the gene matches: 9. The germline V gene has CDR1 SGHAT and CDR2 FQNNGV. The CDR3 loop is CASSLTGGPLSGELFF. The CDR3 bases are TGTGCCAGCAGCTTAACGGGAGGGCCATTGAGCGGGGAGCTGTTTTTT.

The gene calls are TRBV6-1 and TRBJ2-1, with 7 nucleotides matching TRBD2. Germline-derived CDR1 and CDR2 are MNHNS and SASEGT. V gave up 1 base and J gave up 3 bases; unmatched junction bases: 6. CDR3 length: 16 residues. As DNA, the CDR3 is TGTGCCAGCAGTGAAGGGAGAGCGGGGATCTACAATGAGCAGTTCTTC. Translated: CASSEGRAGIYNEQFF.

The rearrangement links TRBV27 to TRBJ2-5, with 8 bases identical to TRBD2. Trimming removed 8 bases from V and 1 base from J; junction bases left unmatched: 12. This CDR3 comprises 16 residues. CDR1 and CDR2 from the germline V gene are MNHEY and SMNVEV (reference sequence). CDR3 in DNA: TGTGCCAGCGGCCCGTCAGCGGGAGAGATCCAAGAGACCCAGTACTTC. Translated, it gives CASGPSAGEIQETQYF.

The chain uses TRBV7-2 and TRBJ2-1; no definite D call. The CDR3 is made up of 13 amino acids. V was cut by 5 bases and J by 3 bases, with 8 bases left in between. Germline V gene lookup returns CDR1 SGHTA and CDR2 FQGNSA. The CDR3 sequence is CASSPTVYNEQFF. The CDR3 DNA is TGTGCCAGCAGCCCGACTGTCTACAATGAGCAGTTCTTC.

This chain links TRBV14 with TRBJ2-6, with D possibly TRBD1 on 5 matching bases. This CDR3 is built from 19 residues. V was pared by 2 bases and J by 0 bases, with 17 bases between. CDR1 SGHDN and CDR2 FVKESK come from the germline V gene. The CDR3 loop is CASSQYRAAGFSGANVLTF. CDR3 nucleotides: TGTGCCAGCAGCCAATATAGGGCGGCAGGGTTCTCTGGGGCCAACGTCCTGACTTTC.

The chain is built from TRBV25-1 and TRBJ2-1; D is ambiguous. The V gene lost 5 bases and the J gene lost 1 base, with 12 bases spanning the gap. Germline CDR1 reads MGHDK; CDR2 reads SYGVNS. The CDR3 is made up of 15 amino acids. The DNA for the CDR3 is TGTGCCAGCAGTCCGTACGTCCCGTCCTACAATGAGCAGTTCTTC. It yields the protein CASSPYVPSYNEQFF.

CDR3 amino acids: CASSQVAFTGELFF. The CDR3 DNA follows: TGCGCCAGCAGCCAAGTTGCATTTACCGGGGAGCTGTTTTTT. The chain links TRBV4-1 to TRBJ2-2; no clear D gene. V gave up 1 base and J gave up 5 bases, with 8 bases separating them. The CDR3 runs 14 residues. In germline, CDR1 is MGHRA, CDR2 YSYEKL.

V gene TRBV24-1 combines with J gene TRBJ2-5; the D is unclear. Germline V lookup: CDR1 KGHDR, CDR2 SFDVKD. V was trimmed by 1 base and J by 2 bases, leaving 10 bases between them. The CDR3 runs 15 residues. For the CDR3, the DNA is TGTGCCACCAGTGATTTAGGCGGAAATCAAGAGACCCAGTACTTC. Translation: CATSDLGGNQETQYF.

V is TRBV27 and J is TRBJ2-1; 12 bases fit TRBD2. The V and J ends lost 5 bases and 10 bases, in that order; junction bases with no gene match: 9. The CDR3 consists of 15 residues. Germline V gene sequence: CDR1 MNHEY, CDR2 SMNVEV (reference sequence). In DNA, the CDR3 is TGTGCCAGCAGTCTCGGGACTAGCGGGCGGTACGAGCAGTTCTTC. Residues: CASSLGTSGRYEQFF.

This clone was counted only a few times. This chain joins TRBV6-5 and TRBJ1-2; 9 bases fit TRBD1. CDR3 length: 16 amino acids. Unmatched junction bases numbered 10, after V lost 4 bases and J lost 4 bases. In germline, CDR1 is MNHEY, CDR2 SVGAGI. CDR3 in DNA: TGTGCCAGCAGTTCCCAACCGGGACAGGGTACCTATGGCTACACCTTC. Translated, it gives CASSSQPGQGTYGYTF.

The chain links TRBV6-5 to TRBJ1-1, with D hard to call. V was pared by 1 base and J by 9 bases, with 9 bases between. Looked up from germline, CDR1 is MNHEY and CDR2 is SVGAGI. The CDR3 consists of 12 residues. CDR3 protein: CASSYFPGKAFF. In DNA form, the CDR3 reads TGTGCCAGCAGTTACTTTCCGGGGAAAGCTTTCTTT.

DNA of the CDR3: TGTGCCAGCAGTTGGGGAGAGGGGGAGCAGTACTTC. It yields the protein CASSWGEGEQYF. The chain joins TRBV27 to TRBJ2-7, with D tentatively TRBD1 or TRBD2 (5 bases each). The CDR3 length is 12 residues. Germline-derived CDR1 and CDR2 are MNHEY and SMNVEV (reference sequence). Trimming stripped 4 bases from V and 7 bases from J, with 11 bases between.

The chain recombines TRBV7-8 with TRBJ2-2; D remains ambiguous. The CDR3 totals 15 residues. V lost 8 bases and J 2 bases, leaving 15 bases between the germline ends. Per the germline V gene, CDR1 is SGHVS and CDR2 is FQNEAQ. The CDR3 DNA sequence: TGTGCCAGCGGCGCAGCCAGCACTAACACCGGGGAGCTGTTTTTT. This gives the protein CASGAASTNTGELFF.